Below, 16 T cell receptor beta chains from the same sample are listed, as sequenced in a study of T cells in women clearing cervical HPV infection. TCRdb's table, derived via immunoSEQ multiplex PCR, lists solely in-frame clones and lacks some. The sample totals about 30,000 clones; its top ten clones hold under 4%. The sequencing sample was made of blood buffy coat. These receptor sequences come from a woman between 18 and 69 years old with a cervical HPV16 infection that either progressed to CIN3+ or cleared (not recorded which).

CDR3 amino acids: CASSQTDRDVTGELFF. The sequenced part of the CDR3 DNA is TGTGCCAGCAGCCAGACGGACAGGGATGTAACCGGGGAG. The chain has TRBV4-2 and TRBJ2-2; 8 bases line up with TRBD1. The sequence runs out 3 residues before the end of the CDR3; the remainder is reconstructed from the germline J gene. Germline trimming cut 3 bases from V and 5 bases from J; bases unmatched to any gene: 8. Germline CDR1 and CDR2: LGHNA and YNFKEQ. The length of the CDR3 is 16 residues.

Details on this clone: The CDR3 is cut off 3 residues early in the read; its end comes from the germline J gene. V gene TRBV2 combines with J gene TRBJ2-1; 10 bases are shared with TRBD2. This CDR3 has 14 residues. V lost 7 bases, J lost 5 bases, and 5 bases stayed unmatched. CDR1 and CDR2 (germline): SNHLY, FYNNEI. This chain's CDR3 is CASTGLAGDNEQFF. The covered CDR3 bases are TGTGCCAGCACCGGGCTAGCGGGAGACAATGAG.

On this clone: From the germline J gene comes the end of the CDR3, since the read stops 3 residues before it. The chain carries TRBV20-1 and TRBJ1-1; unclear D gene. Trimming shortened V by 3 bases and J by 2 bases, and 10 bases separated the two germline ends. The CDR3 sequence is 13 residues long. Germline V gene sequence: CDR1 DFQATT, CDR2 SNEGSKA (reference sequence). CDR3 amino acids: CSASLSSNTEAFF. Partial CDR3 DNA: TGCAGTGCTAGTCTTAGTTCAAACACTGAA.

Comments on this clone: The read terminates 3 residues ahead of where the CDR3 ends, so the germline J gene completes it. The genes are TRBV10-1 and TRBJ2-7; weak D call: TRBD2 (6 bases). The CDR3 is 17 residues long. Germline V gene lookup returns CDR1 WNHNN and CDR2 SYGVQD (reference sequence). Between the trimmed V and J ends, which lost 2 bases and 0 bases, there was a span of 17 bases. The CDR3: CASSERKTSGSSYEQYF. Incomplete CDR3 DNA: TGCGCCAGCAGTGAGAGAAAGACTAGTGGCAGCTCCTACGAG.

The CDR3 loop reads CSAPQGEGGEAFF. The sequenced CDR3 bases are TGCAGTGCCCCTCAGGGGGAAGGGGGTGAA. The V call is TRBV20-1, the J call TRBJ1-1; 7 nucleotides match TRBD1. The CDR3 goes on 3 residues after the read ends, and that part is filled in from the germline J gene. With 6 bases clipped from V and 7 bases from J, the junction kept 11 bases outside the gene matches. CDR3 length: 13 amino acids. Germline V gene sequence: CDR1 DFQATT, CDR2 SNEGSKA (reference sequence).

As to this clone: The sequence runs out 3 residues before the end of the CDR3; the remainder is reconstructed from the germline J gene. This sequence joins TRBV7-3 and TRBJ2-3; D is ambiguous. CDR1 is SGHTA, CDR2 FQGTGA, per germline. Trimming took off 3 bases at V and 2 bases at J, with 6 bases between the two ends. The CDR3 runs 13 residues. CDR3 DNA (partial): TGTGCCAGCAGCTTGACAATCACAGATACG. Translated, it gives CASSLTITDT. The whole CDR3 protein is CASSLTITDTQYF.

A note on this clone: The read ends 3 residues early relative to the CDR3; the germline J gene fills the gap. The chain recombines TRBV29-1 with TRBJ1-2; weak D call: TRBD1 (5 bases). Germline V lookup: CDR1 SQVTM, CDR2 ANQGSEA. There are 14 residues in the CDR3. The covered CDR3 bases are TGCAGCGTCCAGGGACTAGCGGGAAGCTACGAC. Amino acid sequence: CSVQGLAGSYD. The whole CDR3 region reads CSVQGLAGSYDYTF.

With regard to this clone: The read comes to an end 3 residues before the CDR3 does, leaving the germline J gene to fill in the end. The J gene is TRBJ2-3, the V gene TRBV19, with no clear D. Germline assignment: CDR1 LNHDA and CDR2 SQIVND (reference sequence). V was clipped by 0 bases and J by 0 bases, with 4 bases between them. The CDR3 totals 14 residues. The sequenced CDR3 bases are TGTGCCAGTAGTATAGAGCGCAGCACAGATACG. It codes for CASSIERSTDT. The entire CDR3 protein is CASSIERSTDTQYF.

In regard to this clone: The read ends 3 residues early relative to the CDR3; the germline J gene fills the gap. V is TRBV19 and J is TRBJ2-1, with 8 bases lining up with TRBD2. The CDR3 has 15 residues. Looked up from germline, CDR1 is LNHDA and CDR2 is SQIVND (reference sequence). The ends lost 2 bases at V and 2 bases at J; junction bases unmatched: 2. CDR3 loop: CASSISGSPYNEQFF. Partial CDR3 DNA: TGTGCCAGTAGTATAAGCGGGAGCCCCTACAATGAG.

Remarks on this clone: The read ends 3 residues early relative to the CDR3; the germline J gene fills the gap. This rearrangement joins TRBV6-1 to TRBJ2-5, with TRBD2 as a possible D gene (5 bases). CDR3 length equals 15 residues. Germline lookup yields CDR1 MNHNS and CDR2 SASEGT. Trimming removed 1 base at V and 5 bases at J, with 14 bases between. The CDR3: CASSEVLDVTETQYF. The CDR3 DNA, read in part, is TGTGCCAGCAGTGAAGTACTAGACGTTACGGAGACC.

In the case of this clone: The read comes to an end 3 residues before the CDR3 does, leaving the germline J gene to fill in the end. This rearrangement joins TRBV7-9 to TRBJ2-7; 7 positions match TRBD1. The CDR3 extends over 14 amino acids. Germline V CDR1 and CDR2: SEHNR, FQNEAQ (reference sequence). V trimming: 4 bases; J trimming: 6 bases; junction bases outside the gene matches: 9. CDR3 amino acids: CASSSLGDSPEQYF. Incomplete CDR3 DNA: TGTGCCAGCAGCTCTTTGGGGGACAGCCCCGAG.

In the case of this clone: The CDR3 goes on 3 residues after the read ends, and that part is filled in from the germline J gene. This chain connects TRBV2 to TRBJ2-3; weak D call: TRBD2 (5 bases). Per germline, CDR1 SNHLY and CDR2 FYNNEI. CDR3 size: 14 residues. Partial CDR3 DNA: TGTGCCAGCAGTGGCACTAGATTTGGTGAGACG. Protein: CASSGTRFGET. The whole CDR3 sequence reads CASSGTRFGETQYF.

The CDR3: CASSSGTGSGNTIYF. CDR3 bases read: TGTGCCAGCAGCTCCGGGACAGGCTCTGGAAACACC. The J gene is TRBJ1-3, the V gene TRBV2; 8 bases are shared with TRBD1. The DNA ends 3 residues before the CDR3 does, and the rest of the CDR3 is filled in from the germline J gene. Trimming took 6 bases from V and 0 from J; bases not matched to a gene: 4. This CDR3 contains 15 residues. The germline gives CDR1 SNHLY, CDR2 FYNNEI.

On this clone: The sequence runs out 3 residues before the end of the CDR3; the remainder is reconstructed from the germline J gene. Other DNA sequences in the sample encode the same CDR3. The genes are TRBV20-1 and TRBJ1-5; 9 bases are shared with TRBD1. This CDR3 has 13 residues. V lost 3 bases and J lost 6; bases outside the gene matches: 3. Germline V gene lookup returns CDR1 DFQATT and CDR2 SNEGSKA (reference sequence). CDR3 residues: CSASRDRVQPQHF. The sequenced part of the CDR3 DNA is TGCAGTGCTAGTCGGGACAGGGTTCAGCCC.

In regard to this clone: The CDR3 end is not reached by the read, which stops 3 residues before it; the germline J gene fills it in. The chain joins TRBV2 to TRBJ2-2, with 9 bases matching TRBD2. Germline CDR1 is SNHLY and CDR2 is FYNNEI. The CDR3 is 14 amino acids. V trimming: 8 bases; J trimming: 6 bases; junction bases outside the gene matches: 7. CDR3 DNA (partial): TGTGCCAGCCTTAGCGGGAGAGGGCCCGGGGAG. It is translated as CASLSGRGPGE. Given in full, the CDR3 is CASLSGRGPGELFF.

About this clone: From the germline J gene comes the end of the CDR3, since the read stops 3 residues before it. The genes are TRBV30 and TRBJ2-3; 8 nucleotides line up with TRBD1. Trimming cost V 1 base and J 8 bases; bases outside gene matches: 11. This CDR3 is 15 amino acids long. The germline V gene has CDR1 GTSNPN and CDR2 SVGIG (reference sequence). Incomplete CDR3 DNA: TGTGCCTGGAGTGCGGGGCAGGGGGCGGCTGGTACG. Residues: CAWSAGQGAAGT. The full CDR3 is CAWSAGQGAAGTQYF.